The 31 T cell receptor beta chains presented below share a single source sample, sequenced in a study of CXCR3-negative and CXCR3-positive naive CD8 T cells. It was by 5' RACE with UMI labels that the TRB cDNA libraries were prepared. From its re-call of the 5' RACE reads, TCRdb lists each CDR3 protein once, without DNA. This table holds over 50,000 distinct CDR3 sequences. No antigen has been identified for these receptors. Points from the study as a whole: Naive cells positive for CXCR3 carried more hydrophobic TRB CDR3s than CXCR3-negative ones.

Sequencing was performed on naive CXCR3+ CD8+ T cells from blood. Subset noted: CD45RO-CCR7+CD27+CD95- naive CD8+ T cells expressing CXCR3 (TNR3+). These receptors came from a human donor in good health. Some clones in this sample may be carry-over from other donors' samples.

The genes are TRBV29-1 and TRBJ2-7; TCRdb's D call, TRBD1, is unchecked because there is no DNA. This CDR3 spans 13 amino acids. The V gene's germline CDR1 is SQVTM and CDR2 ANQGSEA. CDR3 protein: CSVESGHSYEQYF.

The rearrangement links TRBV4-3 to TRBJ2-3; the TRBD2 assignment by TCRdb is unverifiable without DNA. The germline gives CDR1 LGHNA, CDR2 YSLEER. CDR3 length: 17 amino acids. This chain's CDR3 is CASSQDRTESSTDTQYF.

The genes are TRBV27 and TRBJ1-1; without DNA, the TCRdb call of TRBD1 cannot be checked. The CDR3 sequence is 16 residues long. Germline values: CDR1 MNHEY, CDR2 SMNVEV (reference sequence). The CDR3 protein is CASSPYATDMNTEAFF.

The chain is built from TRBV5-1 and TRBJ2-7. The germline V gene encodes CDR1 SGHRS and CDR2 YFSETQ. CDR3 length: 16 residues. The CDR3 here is CASSLKSVGRSYEQYF.

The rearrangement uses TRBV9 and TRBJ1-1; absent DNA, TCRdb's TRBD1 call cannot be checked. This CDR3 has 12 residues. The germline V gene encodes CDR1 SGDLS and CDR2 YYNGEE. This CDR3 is CASSGASPEAFF. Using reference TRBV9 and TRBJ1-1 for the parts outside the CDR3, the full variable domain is DSGVTQTPKHLITATGQRVTLRCSPRSGDLSVYWYQQSLDQGLQFLIQYYNGEERAKGNILERFSAQQFPDLHSELNLSSLELGDSALYFCASSGASPEAFFGQGTRLTVV.

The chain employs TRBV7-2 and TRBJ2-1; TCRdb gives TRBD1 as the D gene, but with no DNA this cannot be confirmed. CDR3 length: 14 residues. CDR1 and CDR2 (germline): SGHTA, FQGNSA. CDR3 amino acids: CASGWDTFYNEQFF.

The CDR3: CASSEDSEAFF. V is TRBV4-2 and J is TRBJ1-1. Germline CDR1 reads LGHNA; CDR2 reads YNFKEQ. The CDR3 totals 11 residues.

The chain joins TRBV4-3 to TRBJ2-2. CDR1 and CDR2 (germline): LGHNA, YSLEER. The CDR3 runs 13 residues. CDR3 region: CASSQDYPGELFF.

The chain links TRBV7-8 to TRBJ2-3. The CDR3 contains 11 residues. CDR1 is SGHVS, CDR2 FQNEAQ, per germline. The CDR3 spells CASSSTDTQYF.

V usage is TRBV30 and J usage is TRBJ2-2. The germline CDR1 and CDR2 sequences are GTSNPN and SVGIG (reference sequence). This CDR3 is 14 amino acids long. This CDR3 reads CAWSVQGFDGELFF.

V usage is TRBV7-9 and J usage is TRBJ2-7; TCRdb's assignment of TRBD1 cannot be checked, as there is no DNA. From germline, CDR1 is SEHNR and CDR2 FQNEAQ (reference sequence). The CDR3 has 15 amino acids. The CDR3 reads CASSSPGVTIHEQYF.

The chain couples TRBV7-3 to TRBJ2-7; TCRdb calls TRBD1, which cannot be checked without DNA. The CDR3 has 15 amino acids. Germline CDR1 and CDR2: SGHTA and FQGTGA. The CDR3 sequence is CASSPTGGETYEQYF.

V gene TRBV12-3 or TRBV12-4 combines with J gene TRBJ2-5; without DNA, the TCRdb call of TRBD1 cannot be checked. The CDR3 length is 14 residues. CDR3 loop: CASSPSGKKETQYF.

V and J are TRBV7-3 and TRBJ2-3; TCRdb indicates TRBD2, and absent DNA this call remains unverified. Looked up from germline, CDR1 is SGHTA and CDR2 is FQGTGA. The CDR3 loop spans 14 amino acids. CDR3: CASSLGDSSDTQYF.

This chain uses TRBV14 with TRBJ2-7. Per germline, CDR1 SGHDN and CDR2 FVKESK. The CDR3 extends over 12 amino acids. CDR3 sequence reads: CASSRRVYEQYF. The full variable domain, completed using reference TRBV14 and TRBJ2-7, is EAGVTQFPSHSVIEKGQTVTLRCDPISGHDNLYWYRRVMGKEIKFLLHFVKESKQDESGMPNNRFLAERTGGTYSTLKVQPAELEDSGVYFCASSRRVYEQYFGPGTRLTVT.

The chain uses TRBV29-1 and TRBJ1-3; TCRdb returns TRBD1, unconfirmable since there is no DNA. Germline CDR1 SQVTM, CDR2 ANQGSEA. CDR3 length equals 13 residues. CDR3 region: CSVLTPYRDTIYF.

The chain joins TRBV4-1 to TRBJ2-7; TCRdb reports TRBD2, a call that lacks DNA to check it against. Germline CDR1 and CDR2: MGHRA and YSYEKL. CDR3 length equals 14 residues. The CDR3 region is CASSPGGISYEQYF.

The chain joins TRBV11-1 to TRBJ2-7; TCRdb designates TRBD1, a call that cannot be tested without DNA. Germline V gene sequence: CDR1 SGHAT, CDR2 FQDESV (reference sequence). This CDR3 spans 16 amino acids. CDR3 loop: CASSWTGTETTYEQYF.

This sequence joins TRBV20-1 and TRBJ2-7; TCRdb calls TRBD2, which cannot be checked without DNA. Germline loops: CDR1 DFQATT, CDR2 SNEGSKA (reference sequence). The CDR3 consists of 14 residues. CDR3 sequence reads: CSARGLAGDYEQYF.

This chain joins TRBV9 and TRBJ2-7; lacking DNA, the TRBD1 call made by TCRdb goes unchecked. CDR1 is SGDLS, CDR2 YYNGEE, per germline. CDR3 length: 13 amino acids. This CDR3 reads CASSETGSYEQYF.

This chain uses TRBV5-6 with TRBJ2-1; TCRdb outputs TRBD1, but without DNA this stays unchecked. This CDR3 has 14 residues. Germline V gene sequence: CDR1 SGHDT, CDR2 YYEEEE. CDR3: CASSLPSGGVEQFF.

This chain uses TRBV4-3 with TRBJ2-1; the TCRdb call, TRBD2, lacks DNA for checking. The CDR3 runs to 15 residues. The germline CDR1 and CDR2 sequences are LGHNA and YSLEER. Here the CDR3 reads CASSPEAGSGNEQFF.

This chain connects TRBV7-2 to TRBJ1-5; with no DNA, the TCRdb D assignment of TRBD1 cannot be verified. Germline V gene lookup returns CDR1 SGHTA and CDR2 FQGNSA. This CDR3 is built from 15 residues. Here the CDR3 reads CASSPSLGGNQPQHF. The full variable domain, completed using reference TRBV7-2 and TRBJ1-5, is GAGVSQSPSNKVTEKGKDVELRCDPISGHTALYWYRQSLGQGLEFLIYFQGNSAPDKSGLPSDRFSAERTGGSVSTLTIQRTQQEDSAVYLCASSPSLGGNQPQHFGDGTRLSIL.

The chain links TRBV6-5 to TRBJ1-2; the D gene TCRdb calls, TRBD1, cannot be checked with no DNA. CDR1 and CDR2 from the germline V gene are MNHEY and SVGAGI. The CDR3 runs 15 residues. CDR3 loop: CASSYGLAAPYGYTF.

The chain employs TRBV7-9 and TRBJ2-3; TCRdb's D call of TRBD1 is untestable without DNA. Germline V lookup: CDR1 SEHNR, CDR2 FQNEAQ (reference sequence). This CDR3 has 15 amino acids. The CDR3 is CASSTWTGGTDTQYF. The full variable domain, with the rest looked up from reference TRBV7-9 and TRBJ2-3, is DTGVSQNPRHKITKRGQNVTFRCDPISEHNRLYWYRQTLGQGPEFLTYFQNEAQLEKSRLLSDRFSAERPKGSFSTLEIQRTEQGDSAMYLCASSTWTGGTDTQYFGPGTRLTVL.

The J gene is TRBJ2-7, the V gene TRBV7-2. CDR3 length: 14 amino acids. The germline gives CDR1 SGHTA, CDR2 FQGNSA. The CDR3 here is CASILAGVTYEQYF.

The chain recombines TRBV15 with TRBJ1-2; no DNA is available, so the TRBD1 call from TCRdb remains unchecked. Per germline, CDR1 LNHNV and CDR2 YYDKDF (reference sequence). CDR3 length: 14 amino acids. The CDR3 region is CATSGTGQGFGYTF.

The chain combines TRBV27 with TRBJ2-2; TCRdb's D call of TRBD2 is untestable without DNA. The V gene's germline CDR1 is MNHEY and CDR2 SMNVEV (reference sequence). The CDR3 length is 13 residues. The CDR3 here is CASSFRKSGELFF.

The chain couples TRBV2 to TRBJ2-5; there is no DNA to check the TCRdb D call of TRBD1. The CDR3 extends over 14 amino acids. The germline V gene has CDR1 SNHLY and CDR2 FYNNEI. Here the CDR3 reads CASRAGGSRETQYF.

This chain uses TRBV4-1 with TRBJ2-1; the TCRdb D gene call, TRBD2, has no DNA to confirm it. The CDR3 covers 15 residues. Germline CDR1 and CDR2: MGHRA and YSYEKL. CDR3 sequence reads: CASSLFSGEYNEQFF.

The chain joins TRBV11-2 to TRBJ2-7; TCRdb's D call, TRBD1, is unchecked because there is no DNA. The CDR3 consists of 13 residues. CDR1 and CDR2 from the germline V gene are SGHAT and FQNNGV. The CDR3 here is CASSLETGDEQYF. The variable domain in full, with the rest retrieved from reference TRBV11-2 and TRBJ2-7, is EAGVAQSPRYKIIEKRQSVAFWCNPISGHATLYWYQQILGQGPKLLIQFQNNGVVDDSQLPKDRFSAERLKGVDSTLKIQPAKLEDSAVYLCASSLETGDEQYFGPGTRLTVT.